The rows below give T cell receptor beta chains drawn from one sample of a study of blood T cell repertoires in COVID-19. Data came from immunoSEQ multiplex PCR; TCRdb stores just in-frame clones and leaves some out. The data show 150,000 to 200,000 clones, 70% to 90% seen once. Sequenced material: PBMCs or T cells enriched from blood (not recorded which). The receptors were gathered from a woman aged 45-65 years who had recovered from COVID-19. Each CDR3 is given with its conserved first and last residue. Fields, in order: J gene, V gene, clone size, D gene, CDR3 protein, CDR3 DNA. D genes are given only for firm matches. For some rows the clone size is stated as once, few or many, or as a class when expanded; others skip it.

TRBJ2-7,TRBV7-2,-,TRBD1,CASSPPDRDEQYF,TGTGCCAGCAGCCCCCCGGACAGGGACGAGCAGTACTTC
TRBJ1-3,TRBV19,-,-,CASSIGAGVHGNTIYF,TGTGCCAGTAGTATAGGCGCCGGGGTACATGGAAACACCATATATTTT
TRBJ2-2,TRBV30,-,TRBD2,CAWTSGGPGELFF,TGTGCCTGGACTAGCGGGGGTCCCGGGGAGCTGTTTTTT
TRBJ2-1,TRBV24-1,-,-,CATSKTGPAGGEQFF,TGTGCCACCAGTAAAACAGGGCCCGCGGGTGGTGAGCAGTTCTTC
TRBJ2-5,TRBV3-1/TRBV3-2,-,-,CASSRNRMVRETQYF,TGTGCCAGCAGCCGGAACAGAATGGTTCGAGAGACCCAGTACTTC
TRBJ2-1,TRBV5-4,once,-,CASSLASNEQFF,TGTGCCAGCAGCTTGGCGTCCAATGAGCAGTTCTTC
TRBJ2-2,TRBV5-8,few,-,CASSFDSYTGELFF,TGTGCCAGCAGCTTTGACTCTTACACCGGGGAGCTGTTTTTT
TRBJ2-4,TRBV5-5,-,TRBD2,CASSFTLSAGENF,TGTGCCAGCAGCTTTACTCTCTCTGCGGGGGAGAACTTC
TRBJ2-4,TRBV7-3,-,-,CASSLTGGAKNIQYF,TGTGCCAGCAGCTTAACAGGAGGAGCCAAAAACATTCAGTACTTC
TRBJ1-2,TRBV19,-,TRBD1,CASSPPLGRTGTGNGYTF,TGTGCCAGTAGTCCCCCCCTGGGGCGAACCGGGACAGGGAATGGCTACACCTTC
TRBJ1-4,TRBV10-3,few,-,CAIRPGGQSNEKLFF,TGTGCCATCAGACCGGGGGGACAATCTAATGAAAAACTGTTTTTT
TRBJ2-7,TRBV5-4,-,TRBD1,CASSLGQGRNEQYF,TGTGCCAGCAGCCTAGGACAGGGGAGGAACGAGCAGTACTTC
TRBJ1-2,TRBV11-3,few,TRBD1,CASSARQGTAVGYTF,TGTGCCAGCAGCGCCCGACAGGGGACCGCTGTTGGCTACACCTTC
TRBJ2-1,TRBV9,-,TRBD2,CASSVGVTSGQGEQFF,TGTGCCAGCAGCGTAGGGGTAACTAGCGGTCAGGGTGAGCAGTTCTTC
TRBJ1-1,TRBV5-6,-,-,CASSFLSGGSRTEAFF,TGTGCCAGCAGCTTCTTATCCGGGGGAAGTAGAACTGAAGCTTTCTTT
TRBJ1-2,TRBV2,once,TRBD1,CASSNLVTGNYGYTF,TGTGCCAGCAGTAATCTCGTGACAGGGAACTATGGCTACACCTTC
TRBJ2-3,TRBV4-3,-,-,CASSQDEAGTLRSDTQYF,TGCGCCAGCAGCCAAGACGAAGCCGGGACATTAAGGTCAGATACGCAGTATTTT
TRBJ2-3,TRBV9,-,-,CASSVGGGRTDTQYF,TGTGCCAGCAGCGTAGGGGGGGGCCGCACAGATACGCAGTATTTT
TRBJ2-2,TRBV6-5,-,-,CASSKLVGELFF,TGTGCCAGCAGTAAGCTCGTCGGGGAGCTGTTTTTT
TRBJ2-5,TRBV6-1,-,-,CASSSETGSGTQYF,TGTGCCAGCAGTTCGGAAACAGGGTCGGGGACCCAGTACTTC
TRBJ2-3,TRBV2,-,TRBD1,CASSAGQGFGTQYF,TGTGCCAGCAGTGCCGGACAGGGCTTTGGTACGCAGTATTTT
TRBJ1-1,TRBV19,-,-,CASTRDGMLLNTEAFF,TGTGCTAGTACTCGGGATGGTATGCTACTGAACACTGAAGCTTTCTTT
TRBJ2-3,TRBV6-4,once,TRBD2,CASSDIPGLAGALDTQYF,TGTGCCAGCAGTGACATACCGGGACTAGCGGGGGCCCTAGATACGCAGTATTTT
TRBJ1-1,TRBV29-1,-,-,CSVVGVGGYRTEAFF,TGCAGCGTTGTGGGGGTCGGAGGGTATCGCACTGAAGCTTTCTTT
TRBJ2-2,TRBV11-1,-,-,CASTSQRATGELFF,TGTGCCAGCACCTCTCAGCGGGCCACCGGGGAGCTGTTTTTT
TRBJ1-3,TRBV6-1,-,-,CASSERRGSGNTIYF,TGTGCCAGCAGTGAAAGACGGGGTTCTGGAAACACCATATATTTT
TRBJ2-7,TRBV2,once,-,CASSAGLLSSYEQYF,TGTGCCAGCAGTGCGGGTCTACTAAGCTCCTACGAGCAGTACTTC
TRBJ1-4,TRBV6-5,-,-,CASSYSRLGADEKLFF,TGTGCCAGCAGTTATAGTAGATTGGGGGCTGATGAAAAACTGTTTTTT
TRBJ1-2,TRBV27,-,TRBD1,CASSFAGTGGSGYTF,TGTGCCAGCAGTTTCGCCGGGACAGGGGGAAGTGGCTACACCTTC
TRBJ2-2,TRBV13,-,TRBD1,CASSSPTGDTGELFF,TGTGCCAGCAGCTCCCCGACAGGGGACACCGGGGAGCTGTTTTTT
TRBJ2-1,TRBV2,-,TRBD1,CASLRTGGDEQFF,TGTGCCAGCCTTCGGACAGGGGGCGATGAGCAGTTCTTC
TRBJ1-4,TRBV19,once,-,CASSIRGSTNEKLFF,TGTGCCAGTAGTATAAGGGGATCAACTAATGAAAAACTGTTTTTT
TRBJ1-3,TRBV6-5,-,-,CASSLTIPSGNTIYF,TGTGCCAGCAGTTTGACAATACCCTCTGGAAACACCATATATTTT
TRBJ1-6,TRBV7-9,once,TRBD1,CASSPGQGNSPLHF,TGTGCCAGCAGCCCCGGACAGGGTAATTCACCCCTCCACTTT
TRBJ1-5,TRBV19,-,-,CASTPPYQGINQPQHF,TGTGCCAGTACCCCCCCTTACCAGGGTATCAATCAGCCCCAGCATTTT
TRBJ1-2,TRBV19,-,TRBD1,CASNPEGTGSLYGYTF,TGTGCCAGTAACCCTGAGGGGACAGGGTCTCTTTATGGCTACACCTTC
TRBJ2-3,TRBV20-1,-,-,CSASRGDTQYF,TGCAGTGCTAGTAGGGGAGATACGCAGTATTTT
TRBJ1-1,TRBV6-5,-,-,CASSSTGMNTEAFF,TGTGCCAGCAGTTCGACAGGCATGAACACTGAAGCTTTCTTT
TRBJ1-2,TRBV6-5,few,-,CASSPRPALRDGYTF,TGTGCCAGCAGTCCCAGACCGGCACTGAGGGATGGCTACACCTTC
TRBJ2-3,TRBV30,once,-,CAWSAGGTTDTQYF,TGTGCCTGGAGTGCAGGGGGGACCACAGATACGCAGTATTTT
TRBJ2-7,TRBV2,-,-,CASSEAAVRPRYEQYF,TGTGCCAGCAGTGAAGCGGCAGTAAGACCTAGGTACGAGCAGTACTTC
TRBJ1-5,TRBV5-5,-,TRBD1,CASSRTGGTYQPQHF,TGTGCCAGCAGCCGGACAGGGGGCACTTATCAGCCCCAGCATTTT
TRBJ2-7,TRBV5-6,-,TRBD2,CASTLGLADYEQYF,TGTGCCAGCACCTTGGGACTAGCGGACTACGAGCAGTACTTC
TRBJ2-2,TRBV19,-,-,CASSARDGGGELFF,TGTGCCAGTAGTGCTCGGGATGGTGGCGGGGAGCTGTTTTTT
TRBJ2-1,TRBV4-3,-,TRBD2,CASSQDSRTGGYNEQFF,TGCGCCAGCAGCCAAGATAGTCGAACGGGAGGCTACAATGAGCAGTTCTTC
TRBJ2-1,TRBV27,-,TRBD2,CASSLVAGMDNEQFF,TGTGCCAGCAGTTTAGTAGCGGGGATGGATAATGAGCAGTTCTTC
TRBJ2-6,TRBV10-1,-,-,CASSFGAAGANVLTF,TGCGCCAGCAGTTTTGGGGCGGCTGGGGCCAACGTCCTGACTTTC
TRBJ2-5,TRBV5-8,once,TRBD2,CASSPGTSGVSEETQYF,TGTGCCAGCAGCCCCGGGACTAGCGGGGTTTCAGAAGAGACCCAGTACTTC
TRBJ1-4,TRBV3-1/TRBV3-2,few,-,CASSQGGRNEKLFF,TGTGCCAGCAGCCAAGGGGGCCGAAATGAAAAACTGTTTTTT
TRBJ1-1,TRBV6-1,few,-,CASSDQGYTEAFF,TGTGCCAGCAGTGATCAGGGATACACTGAAGCTTTCTTT
TRBJ1-4,TRBV7-2,-,-,CASSLTHLATNEKLFF,TGTGCCAGCAGCTTAACTCACCTTGCAACTAATGAAAAACTGTTTTTT
TRBJ1-2,TRBV27,-,-,CASRPSGGKGYTF,TGTGCCAGCAGGCCGTCGGGGGGGAAAGGCTACACCTTC
TRBJ2-1,TRBV10-3,-,TRBD2,CAISDPTSGGANEQFF,TGTGCCATCAGTGACCCTACTAGCGGGGGGGCCAATGAGCAGTTCTTC
TRBJ1-6,TRBV5-4,-,-,CASSLRQGDSPLHF,TGTGCCAGCAGCTTGCGGCAGGGTGATTCACCCCTCCACTTT